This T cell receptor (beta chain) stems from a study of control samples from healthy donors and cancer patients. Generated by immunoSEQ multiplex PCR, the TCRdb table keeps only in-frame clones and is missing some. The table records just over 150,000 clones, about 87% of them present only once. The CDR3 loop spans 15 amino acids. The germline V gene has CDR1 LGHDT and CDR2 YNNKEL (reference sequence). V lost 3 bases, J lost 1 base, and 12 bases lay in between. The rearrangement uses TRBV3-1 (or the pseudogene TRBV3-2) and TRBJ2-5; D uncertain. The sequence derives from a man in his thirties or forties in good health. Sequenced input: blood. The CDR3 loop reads CASSHGDPPQETQYF. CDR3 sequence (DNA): TGTGCCAGCAGCCACGGCGATCCACCCCAAGAGACCCAGTACTTC.